Below are 3 T cell receptor beta chains sequenced from a single sample in a study of blood T cell repertoires in COVID-19. Repertoires were generated with immunoSEQ multiplex PCR, while TCRdb's copy carries only in-frame clones and drops some. The sample records about 480,000 clones, about 89% being singletons. Sequencing was carried out using peripheral blood. Source of these receptors: a woman younger than 45 with acute or convalescent COVID-19.

This clone has only a few counts. DNA of the CDR3: TGTGCCAGCAGCCAAGGGTTGTCAGGTGAAGCTTTCTTT. It is translated as CASSQGLSGEAFF. The V call is TRBV4-2, the J call TRBJ1-1; no firm D call. V lost 1 base, J lost 7 bases, and 10 bases lay in between. Germline V lookup: CDR1 LGHNA, CDR2 YNFKEQ. The CDR3 sequence is 13 residues long.

The sample holds one count of this clone. This chain connects TRBV25-1 to TRBJ1-2; no clear D gene. Looked up from germline, CDR1 is MGHDK and CDR2 is SYGVNS. CDR3 length equals 12 residues. The ends were cut back, 3 bases at V and 7 bases at J, with 9 bases in the middle. The CDR3 bases are TGTGCCAGCAGTGACCCCGGGGTTGGCTACACCTTC. It codes for CASSDPGVGYTF.

J is TRBJ2-3 and V is TRBV5-1; TRBD2 matches at 12 bases. The V segment lost 4 bases and the J segment 1 base; nucleotides outside the gene matches: 13. CDR3 size: 19 residues. The germline gives CDR1 SGHRS, CDR2 YFSETQ. Here the CDR3 DNA reads TGCGCCAGCAGCCTTTTGGGCCCTAGCGGGGGGGCTGGCACAGATACGCAGTATTTT. It is translated as CASSLLGPSGGAGTDTQYF.